A single sample gave rise to the 8 T cell receptor beta chains below, sequenced in a study of human CD8 memory T cell subsets. Construction of TCR beta libraries was accomplished by means of UMI-labeled 5' RACE. Following a re-call of the 5' RACE reads, TCRdb has one entry per CDR3 protein and lacks DNA. Its table records about 4,000 distinct CDR3 sequences. Sequencing was done on a sample of CD8+ T cells from PBMCs. These receptors all stem from a human donor in good health.

This chain links TRBV2 with TRBJ1-1; TCRdb names TRBD1, which stays unverified in the absence of DNA. The CDR3 is 17 residues long. The V gene's germline CDR1 is SNHLY and CDR2 FYNNEI. CDR3 region: CASSDPPGHPMNTEAFF. The variable domain in full, with the rest retrieved from reference TRBV2 and TRBJ1-1, is EPEVTQTPSHQVTQMGQEVILRCVPISNHLYFYWYRQILGQKVEFLVSFYNNEISEKSEIFDDQFSVERPDGSNFTLKIRSTKLEDSAMYFCASSDPPGHPMNTEAFFGQGTRLTVV.

V usage is TRBV5-8 and J usage is TRBJ2-6. This CDR3 has 17 amino acids. In germline, CDR1 is SGHTS, CDR2 YDEGEE. CDR3 loop: CASSSESVISGANVLTF.

The V gene is TRBV6-4, the J gene TRBJ1-1. The CDR3 has 15 residues. Germline V gives CDR1 MRHNA, CDR2 SNTAGT. The CDR3 here is CASSDSNGGPEAAFF.

The genes are TRBV7-9 and TRBJ2-5; there is no DNA to check the TCRdb D call of TRBD2. Germline CDR1 is SEHNR and CDR2 is FQNEAQ (reference sequence). The CDR3 consists of 14 residues. CDR3 loop: CASSSYRVEETQYF.

The genes are TRBV4-3 and TRBJ2-1; TCRdb calls TRBD2, which cannot be checked without DNA. CDR1 is LGHNA and CDR2 is YSLEER in the germline V gene. The CDR3 runs to 17 residues. The CDR3 here is CASSQDRTSGSYNEQFF.

The J gene is TRBJ2-2, the V gene TRBV5-6; TCRdb proposes TRBD1, but this gene call is untestable without DNA. This CDR3 has 14 amino acids. In germline, CDR1 is SGHDT, CDR2 YYEEEE. Here the CDR3 reads CASSRTRNTGELFF.

The chain recombines TRBV6-2 or TRBV6-3 with TRBJ2-2; as DNA is missing, the TRBD2 call by TCRdb cannot be tested. From germline, CDR1 is MNHEY and CDR2 SVGEGT. The CDR3 is 14 residues long. CDR3: CASNGVAGTGELFF.

This chain joins TRBV27 and TRBJ2-3; TCRdb designates TRBD1, a call that cannot be tested without DNA. The length of the CDR3 is 16 residues. Germline values: CDR1 MNHEY, CDR2 SMNVEV (reference sequence). CDR3 residues: CASSLFWGRATDTQYF.